This passage covers 20 T cell receptor beta chains from one sample sequenced in a study of regulatory T cells in long-lasting Graves disease. Construction of TCR beta libraries relied on iRepertoire HTBI primers and on Arm-PCR targeting CDR3 regions. TCRdb redid the calling of the multiplex PCR reads with MiXCR, one entry per CDR3 protein. The sample records 200,000 to 250,000 distinct CDR3 sequences, roughly 20% being singletons. The sample's time point: newly diagnosed GD, antithyroid drugs for less than 3 months. The TCR library was made from RNA extracted from PBMCs. This sample also belongs to another study, concerning T cells in Graves' hyperthyroidism and ophthalmopathy.

This sample comprised peripheral blood mononuclear cells (PBMCs), obtained at new diagnosis, from a patient treated with antithyroid drugs. Source of these receptors: a woman younger than 45 with Graves disease.

The chain carries TRBV11-2 and TRBJ2-1; D perhaps matches TRBD1 (7 bases). Trimming left V 3 bases short and J 7 bases short, with 16 bases between. CDR3 length: 15 amino acids. Germline V lookup: CDR1 SGHAT, CDR2 FQNNGV. CDR3 protein: CASSFLKGAGNEQFF. The CDR3 region has the DNA TGTGCCAGCAGCTTTCTGAAGGGGGCGGGAAATGAGCAGTTCTTC.

This clonotype was recorded many times. This CDR3 is CATSRQASSYNSPLHF. CDR3 bases: TGTGCCACGAGCCGACAGGCCAGCTCCTATAATTCACCCCTCCACTTT. The chain employs TRBV2 and TRBJ1-6; possibly TRBD1 for D (6 bases). V was shortened by 10 bases and J by 0 bases, with 16 bases between the two germline ends. The CDR3 contains 16 residues. Germline V lookup: CDR1 SNHLY, CDR2 FYNNEI.

This clonotype was counted many times. The chain employs TRBV29-1 and TRBJ1-1; weak D call: TRBD1 (5 bases). Germline CDR1 and CDR2: SQVTM and ANQGSEA. The V and J ends lost 0 bases and 0 bases respectively, with 11 bases between them. This CDR3 has 15 residues. CDR3 nucleotides: TGCAGCGTTGAAGATCTGGGGCAGATGAACACTGAAGCTTTCTTT. As protein: CSVEDLGQMNTEAFF.

This clonotype has at least ten counts. The rearrangement links TRBV10-2 to TRBJ2-1, with TRBD2 identical over 9 bases. Germline V gene lookup returns CDR1 WSHSY and CDR2 SAAADI. The length of the CDR3 is 18 residues. The junction had 13 bases not matched to a gene; V was cut back by 4 bases and J by 3 bases. The CDR3 region is CASSAWVAGASDYNEQFF. CDR3 bases: TGCGCCAGCAGTGCCTGGGTAGCGGGAGCGTCGGACTACAATGAGCAGTTCTTC.

The chain combines TRBV6-1 with TRBJ1-5; TRBD1 is a possible D gene (6 bases). V was cut by 8 bases and J by 1 base, with 18 bases left in between. CDR1 MNHNS and CDR2 SASEGT come from the germline V gene. The CDR3 consists of 16 residues. The CDR3 DNA reads as TGTGCCAGCGGGGGGAACAGGGCGGGGAGCAATCAGCCCCAGCATTTT. It encodes CASGGNRAGSNQPQHF.

There are many counts of this clonotype. The rearrangement uses TRBV5-6 and TRBJ1-5; 10 bases are a match to TRBD1. This CDR3 comprises 14 residues. V was clipped by 3 bases and J by 5 bases; unmatched bases: 2. The germline gives CDR1 SGHDT, CDR2 YYEEEE. This chain's CDR3 is CASSYGTGDQPQHF. The CDR3 DNA follows: TGTGCCAGCAGCTATGGGACAGGGGATCAGCCCCAGCATTTT.

To note about this clonotype: This sequence is one base from a far larger clone and is likely a read error. This chain joins TRBV11-2 and TRBJ2-1; 13 nucleotides align to TRBD2. The CDR3 runs to 19 residues. Trimming at V came to 2 bases and at J to 4 bases, leaving 11 bases not matched to a gene. CDR1 is SGHAT, CDR2 FQNNGV, per germline. For the CDR3, the DNA is TGTGCCAGCAGCTTATGGGGACTAGCGGGACTAGGGGGATACAATGAGCAGTTCTTC. It yields the protein CASSLWGLAGLGGYNEQFF.

This clonotype was seen repeatedly, ten times or more. The chain has TRBV12-3 or TRBV12-4 and TRBJ2-5; D is unresolved. CDR3 size: 14 residues. V was cut by 1 base and J by 4 bases, with 10 bases left in between. Here the CDR3 reads CASSLETFGETQYF. The CDR3 DNA is TGTGCCAGCAGTTTAGAGACTTTTGGAGAGACCCAGTACTTC.

The table lists this clonotype with a count of one. A far larger clone is one base from this, pointing to a likely read error. This chain connects TRBV11-3 to TRBJ2-1, with 11 bases lining up with TRBD2. The CDR3 contains 15 residues. J gave up 9 bases and V 7 bases, and 11 bases lay outside the gene matches. CDR1 SGHNT and CDR2 YENEEA come from the germline V gene. CDR3 residues: CASTLVSGGASEQFF. The CDR3 coding sequence is TGTGCCAGCACCTTGGTTAGCGGGGGGGCTAGTGAGCAGTTCTTC.

This clonotype occurred many times. The chain combines TRBV5-1 with TRBJ2-1; a possible D gene is TRBD1 (5 bases). V lost 4 bases and J lost 10, with 21 bases in between. CDR3 length equals 15 residues. The germline V gene encodes CDR1 SGHRS and CDR2 YFSETQ. The CDR3 DNA follows: TGCGCCAGCAGCCCCGTCGTTAGGGGCAACGGGGAGCAGTTCTTC. Its translation is CASSPVVRGNGEQFF. The full variable domain, its missing parts supplied by reference TRBV5-1 and TRBJ2-1, is KAGVTQTPRYLIKTRGQQVTLSCSPISGHRSVSWYQQTPGQGLQFLFEYFSETQRNKGNFPGRFSGRQFSNSRSEMNVSTLELGDSALYLCASSPVVRGNGEQFFGPGTRLTVL.

At least ten counts were recorded for this clonotype. V gene TRBV27 combines with J gene TRBJ1-2; no definite D call. Deletions cut 5 bases from V and 8 bases from J, with 27 bases between. This CDR3 has 17 amino acids. The germline CDR1 and CDR2 sequences are MNHEY and SMNVEV (reference sequence). The CDR3 here is CASSPRAASLRPSGYTF. As DNA, the CDR3 is TGTGCCAGCAGTCCCCGTGCAGCTTCTCTGAGACCCAGCGGCTACACCTTC.

Ten or more counts support this clonotype. A junction boundary mismatches the germline segment, possibly from a read error. The chain has TRBV28 and TRBJ2-5; a possible D gene is TRBD1 (5 bases). Germline V lookup: CDR1 MDHEN, CDR2 SYDVKM. CDR3 length: 15 residues. CDR3 coding DNA: TGTACCAGCAGTTCGACAGCCGCGGTTCAAGAGACCCAGTACTTC. Protein: CTSSSTAAVQETQYF. The entire variable domain, with the rest obtained from reference TRBV28 and TRBJ2-5, is as follows: DVKVTQSSRYLVKRTGEKVFLECVQDMDHENMFWYRQDPGLGLRLIYFSYDVKMKEKGDIPEGYSVSREKKERFSLILESASTNQTSMYLCTSSSTAAVQETQYFGPGTRLLVL.

This rearrangement joins TRBV7-9 to TRBJ2-1; D unclear. Trimming took off 1 base at V and 4 bases at J, with 5 bases between the two ends. From germline, CDR1 is SEHNR and CDR2 FQNEAQ (reference sequence). The CDR3 is 13 amino acids. The DNA of the CDR3 is TGTGCCAGCAGCTTAGTCATATACAATGAGCAGTTCTTC. Amino acid sequence: CASSLVIYNEQFF.

This clonotype occurred a few times. This sequence joins TRBV4-1 and TRBJ2-7; no reliable D call. V lost 4 bases, J lost 3 bases, and 10 bases lay in between. The CDR3 has 13 residues. Germline V gives CDR1 MGHRA, CDR2 YSYEKL. CDR3 DNA: TGCGCCAGCAGCCCCCGGGCTGGCTACGAGCAGTACTTC. Translated, it gives CASSPRAGYEQYF.

This clonotype was counted ten times or more. The V and J genes are TRBV3-1 and TRBJ1-5; 10 bases agree with TRBD1. From germline, CDR1 is LGHDT and CDR2 YNNKEL (reference sequence). There are 15 residues in the CDR3. V dropped 4 bases and J dropped 1; count of bases not matched to a gene: 1. The CDR3 DNA sequence: TGTGCCAGCAGCCGGACAGGGGGAAGCAATCAGCCCCAGCATTTT. This sequence encodes CASSRTGGSNQPQHF.

This clonotype was detected many times. This chain connects TRBV28 to TRBJ1-1; 9 bases line up with TRBD1. The CDR3 is made up of 15 amino acids. The junction had 13 bases not matched to a gene; V was cut back by 5 bases and J by 9 bases. Germline CDR1 is MDHEN and CDR2 is SYDVKM. The CDR3 is CASSPAGTGWGKAFF. DNA for the CDR3: TGTGCCAGCAGTCCCGCCGGGACAGGGTGGGGTAAAGCTTTCTTT.

This clonotype was counted only a few times. The chain joins TRBV28 to TRBJ1-2; 7 positions agree with TRBD1. Germline V lookup: CDR1 MDHEN, CDR2 SYDVKM. The CDR3 contains 14 residues. Trimming removed 5 bases from V and 5 bases from J; junction bases left unmatched: 8. CDR3 sequence reads: CASSLQGRAYGYTF. CDR3 nucleotides: TGTGCCAGCAGTCTACAGGGGCGGGCTTATGGCTACACCTTC.

The rearrangement links TRBV15 to TRBJ2-1; D is unresolved. V was trimmed by 1 base and J by 10 bases, leaving 11 bases between them. CDR3 size: 13 residues. Germline CDR1 LNHNV, CDR2 YYDKDF (reference sequence). In DNA form, the CDR3 reads TGTGCCACCAGCAGAGTTCGAGACGGAGAGCAGTTCTTC. Its protein is CATSRVRDGEQFF.

This clonotype was picked up many times. The genes are TRBV12-3 or TRBV12-4 and TRBJ1-2; a possible D gene is TRBD1 (5 bases). The CDR3 extends over 15 amino acids. V shed 1 base and J shed 0 bases, with 9 bases lying between them. In nucleotides, the CDR3 is TGTGCCAGCAGTTTAGAAGGGGCCGCTAACTATGGCTACACCTTC. Translating it yields CASSLEGAANYGYTF.

This clonotype was seen ten or more times. The gene calls are TRBV6-1 and TRBJ2-7, with D perhaps being TRBD1 or TRBD2 (6 bases each). Per the germline V gene, CDR1 is MNHNS and CDR2 is SASEGT. The germline V and J ends were trimmed by 6 bases and 7 bases, with 16 bases remaining between them. This CDR3 has 13 amino acids. As DNA, the CDR3 is TGTGCCAGCAGCCCCCCGGGGGCCTGGGAGCAGTACTTC. Its protein product is CASSPPGAWEQYF.